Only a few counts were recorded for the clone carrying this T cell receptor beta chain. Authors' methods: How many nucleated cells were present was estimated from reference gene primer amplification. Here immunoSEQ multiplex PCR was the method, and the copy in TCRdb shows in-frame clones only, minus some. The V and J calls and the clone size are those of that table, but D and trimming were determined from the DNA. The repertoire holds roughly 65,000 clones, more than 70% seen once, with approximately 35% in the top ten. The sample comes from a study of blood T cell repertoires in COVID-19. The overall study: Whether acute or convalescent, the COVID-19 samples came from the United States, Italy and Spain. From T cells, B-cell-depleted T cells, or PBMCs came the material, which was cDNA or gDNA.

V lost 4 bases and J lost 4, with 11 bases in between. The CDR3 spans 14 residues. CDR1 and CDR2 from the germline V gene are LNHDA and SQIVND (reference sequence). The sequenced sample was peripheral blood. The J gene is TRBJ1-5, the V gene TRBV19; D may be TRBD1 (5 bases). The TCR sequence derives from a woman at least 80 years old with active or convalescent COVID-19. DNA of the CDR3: TGTGCCAGTAGTAGGGGCGGGGAAAATCAGCCCCAGCATTTT. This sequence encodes CASSRGGENQPQHF.